This is a list of T cell receptor beta chains from one sample in a study of cytomegalovirus exposure and HLA in healthy donors. This table comes from immunoSEQ multiplex PCR, and its TCRdb copy is limited to in-frame clones, with some not included. The sample has some 110,000 clones; over 60% are singletons. The sequenced sample consisted of PBMCs. The receptors were gathered from a young woman in good health and CMV-seropositive. CDR3s include the opening cysteine and the closing phenylalanine or tryptophan.

CDR3,J,V
CASGSGGGYTF,TRBJ1-2,TRBV11-2
CASSQGVWRTF,TRBJ1-2,TRBV4-2
CASSLEGGTAYGYTF,TRBJ1-2,TRBV11-1
CASSRDRGADQPQHF,TRBJ1-5,TRBV19
CACATALTYEQYF,TRBJ2-7,TRBV30
CASSLAGLGVGETQYF,TRBJ2-5,TRBV7-9
CASRGSGTGLNEQYF,TRBJ2-7,TRBV6-5
CASSLGPGDYEQYF,TRBJ2-7,TRBV11-2
CSVVRREYTGDTQYF,TRBJ2-3,TRBV29-1
CASSPGQGSYEQYF,TRBJ2-7,TRBV16
CASSLLITDTQYF,TRBJ2-3,TRBV28
CASSAGTSGRHEQYF,TRBJ2-7,TRBV9
CASSQAGVPNYGYTF,TRBJ1-2,TRBV27